The T cell receptor (beta chain) under discussion was sequenced for a study of T cell repertoires in cytomegalovirus infection. Study-level information: Both CMV infection and a matching HLA type were indicated by public TCR beta signatures.

The study, taken as a whole, reports: The cumulative frequency of public TCR beta families identified carriers of CMV plus the relevant HLA. Ex vivo responses were dominated by HLA-C-restricted CMV-specific TCR beta clonotypes.

This clonotype was seen at least ten times. The antigen is not known. TCRdb independently ran MiXCR on the reads; one entry per CDR3 protein. The sample carries 300,000 to 450,000 distinct CDR3 sequences, 18% recorded once. This CDR3 has 12 amino acids. Losses at the gene ends were 5 bases for V and 6 bases for J; bases not matched to a gene: 4. Germline V gene lookup returns CDR1 SGHVS and CDR2 FQNEAQ. This rearrangement joins TRBV7-8 to TRBJ2-7; TRBD2 aligns across 7 bases. The sequenced material came from PBMCs. This TCR was recovered from a human donor in good health (CMV status not recorded). Some clones in this sample may be carry-over from other donors' samples. In DNA, the CDR3 is TGTGCCAGCAGCCTAACGGGGGGCGAGCAGTACTTC. It specifies CASSLTGGEQYF.